A single sample is the source of the 18 T cell receptor beta chains below, sequenced in a study of Tregs in tolerant kidney transplant recipients. Profiling relied on immunoSEQ multiplex PCR, and the TCRdb table lists in-frame clones only, not all of them. The table has 90,000 or so clones, 80% to 95% seen once; the top ten hold around 1.6%. Mixed chimerism was transient after nonmyeloablative marrow transplants from related graft donors. This sample comprised CD4+ T cells from blood (PBMCs), obtained 12 months after the transplant. The origin of the receptors is a human patient who received a combined kidney and bone marrow transplant. Some of the T cells may derive from the graft donor.

The V call is TRBV28, the J call TRBJ2-7; 12 nucleotides align to TRBD2. Losses at the gene ends were 5 bases for V and 0 bases for J; bases not matched to a gene: 5. CDR1 is MDHEN, CDR2 SYDVKM, per germline. This CDR3 spans 16 amino acids. As DNA, the CDR3 is TGTGCCAGCAGTGTCCGACTAGCGGGGGACTCCTACGAGCAGTACTTC. It yields the protein CASSVRLAGDSYEQYF.

V gene TRBV19 combines with J gene TRBJ2-7, with unresolved D. V gave up 3 bases and J gave up 0 bases, with 9 bases separating them. Germline assignment: CDR1 LNHDA and CDR2 SQIVND (reference sequence). This CDR3 has 14 amino acids. The CDR3 is CASSMWANSYEQYF. The CDR3 region has the DNA TGTGCCAGTAGTATGTGGGCAAACTCCTACGAGCAGTACTTC.

The chain couples TRBV6-5 to TRBJ2-1, with D hard to call. The CDR3 runs 15 residues. Germline assignment: CDR1 MNHEY and CDR2 SVGAGI. The germline V and J ends were trimmed by 2 bases and 0 bases, with 8 bases remaining between them. The CDR3: CASSYGASSYNEQFF. In nucleotides, the CDR3 is TGTGCCAGCAGTTACGGCGCTAGCTCCTACAATGAGCAGTTCTTC.

This clone has only one observation. This chain links TRBV9 with TRBJ1-3; 9 nucleotides agree with TRBD1. After removal of 0 bases from V and 9 bases from J, the junction contained 10 bases not matched to a gene. There are 16 residues in the CDR3. Germline V gene lookup returns CDR1 SGDLS and CDR2 YYNGEE. CDR3: CASSVDPTGGLGTIYF. The CDR3 nucleotides read TGTGCCAGCAGCGTAGATCCCACAGGGGGCCTGGGCACCATATATTTT. Full variable domain (outside the CDR3, taken from reference TRBV9 and TRBJ1-3): DSGVTQTPKHLITATGQRVTLRCSPRSGDLSVYWYQQSLDQGLQFLIQYYNGEERAKGNILERFSAQQFPDLHSELNLSSLELGDSALYFCASSVDPTGGLGTIYFGEGSWLTVV.

V usage is TRBV11-2 and J usage is TRBJ2-2; no clear D gene. There are 14 residues in the CDR3. The V end was cut by 4 bases, the J end by 2 bases, with 8 bases between. CDR1 SGHAT and CDR2 FQNNGV come from the germline V gene. The CDR3 region is CASSSFTNTGELFF. The CDR3 DNA is TGTGCCAGCAGCTCGTTCACTAACACCGGGGAGCTGTTTTTT.

The CDR3, as DNA: TGTGCCATCAGCCTGGACAGGGACCAAGAGACCCAGTACTTC. Translated: CAISLDRDQETQYF. The chain recombines TRBV10-3 with TRBJ2-5; 8 bases agree with TRBD1. Germline CDR1 is ENHRY and CDR2 is SYGVKD. The CDR3 loop spans 14 amino acids. V dropped 6 bases and J dropped 0; count of bases not matched to a gene: 3.

The chain couples TRBV7-6 to TRBJ2-3, with a weak D call TRBD2 (6 bases). V lost 2 bases, J lost 1 base, and 13 bases lay in between. CDR1 is SGHVS, CDR2 FNYEAQ, per germline. This CDR3 comprises 16 residues. Here the CDR3 DNA reads TGTGCCAGCAGCTTAAGTTGGGGGGAAGGCACAGATACGCAGTATTTT. It specifies CASSLSWGEGTDTQYF.

CDR3 DNA sequence: TGCGCCAGCAGTCTTGAGGGTAGCTTCAACGAGCAGTACTTC. Translated, it gives CASSLEGSFNEQYF. J is TRBJ2-7 and V is TRBV5-1; the D gene is possibly TRBD2 (5 bases). With 5 bases removed from V and 5 bases from J, the gap between germline ends came to 17 bases. Germline V CDR1 and CDR2: SGHRS, YFSETQ. The CDR3 is made up of 14 amino acids.

V is TRBV19 and J is TRBJ1-2; 9 nucleotides align to TRBD1. With 10 bases clipped from V and 2 bases from J, the junction kept 8 bases outside the gene matches. Germline V gene sequence: CDR1 LNHDA, CDR2 SQIVND (reference sequence). The CDR3 covers 14 residues. The CDR3 loop reads CATSRDRANYGYTF. CDR3 bases: TGTGCCACATCCCGGGACAGGGCGAACTATGGCTACACCTTC.

The CDR3 sequence: CASSLGSGSGSRELFF. In DNA form, the CDR3 reads TGTGCCAGCAGCTTAGGCTCTGGCAGCGGGAGCAGGGAGCTGTTTTTT. V and J are TRBV7-9 and TRBJ2-2; 8 positions match TRBD2. CDR3 length equals 16 residues. CDR1 SEHNR and CDR2 FQNEAQ come from the germline V gene (reference sequence). V gave up 1 base and J gave up 9 bases; unmatched junction bases: 10.

CDR3 region: CASSLTGPYSNQPQHF. Here the CDR3 DNA reads TGTGCCAGTAGTTTGACAGGGCCCTATAGCAATCAGCCCCAGCATTTT. The V gene is TRBV19, the J gene TRBJ1-5, with 7 nucleotides matching TRBD1. After removal of 5 bases from V and 0 bases from J, the junction contained 7 bases not matched to a gene. In germline, CDR1 is LNHDA, CDR2 SQIVND (reference sequence). The CDR3 is 16 amino acids. Full variable domain (rest looked up from reference TRBV19 and TRBJ1-5): DGGITQSPKYLFRKEGQNVTLSCEQNLNHDAMYWYRQDPGQGLRLIYYSQIVNDFQKGDIAEGYSVSREKKESFPLTVTSAQKNPTAFYLCASSLTGPYSNQPQHFGDGTRLSIL.

The genes are TRBV7-2 and TRBJ2-3, with a tentative D call TRBD2 (6 bases). The CDR3 contains 13 residues. V was pared by 3 bases and J by 9 bases, with 13 bases between. The germline CDR1 and CDR2 sequences are SGHTA and FQGNSA. CDR3 nucleotides: TGTGCCAGCAGCTTCGCGGCCGCGGGGACGCAGTATTTT. It specifies CASSFAAAGTQYF.

The chain couples TRBV6-5 to TRBJ1-1; D is ambiguous. This CDR3 has 13 residues. With 6 bases removed from V and 2 bases from J, the gap between germline ends came to 10 bases. From germline, CDR1 is MNHEY and CDR2 SVGAGI. The CDR3 DNA is TGTGCCAGCAGCCCGACTGTTAACACTGAAGCTTTCTTT. It is translated as CASSPTVNTEAFF.

This chain uses TRBV19 with TRBJ2-7; no definite D call. V lost 1 base to trimming and J lost 0 bases, with 10 bases between them. Germline-derived CDR1 and CDR2 are LNHDA and SQIVND (reference sequence). CDR3 length: 15 residues. DNA of the CDR3: TGTGCCAGTAGTATAGGCTCAGTTTACTCCTACGAGCAGTACTTC. It translates to CASSIGSVYSYEQYF.

CDR3 amino acids: CASSVASGRENEQFF. As DNA, the CDR3 is TGTGCCAGCAGCGTAGCTAGCGGGAGGGAAAATGAGCAGTTCTTC. This sequence joins TRBV9 and TRBJ2-1; 12 positions agree with TRBD2. The CDR3 runs 15 residues. CDR1 and CDR2 (germline): SGDLS, YYNGEE. V dropped 0 bases and J dropped 7; count of bases not matched to a gene: 2.

This clone was counted once. The V gene is TRBV5-1, the J gene TRBJ1-6; 8 bases fit TRBD1. The CDR3 has 15 residues. Germline-derived CDR1 and CDR2 are SGHRS and YFSETQ. V was clipped by 4 bases and J by 3 bases; unmatched bases: 3. The CDR3 is CASSKDRVYNSPLHF. As DNA, the CDR3 is TGCGCCAGCAGCAAGGACAGGGTCTATAATTCACCCCTCCACTTT.

This rearrangement joins TRBV4-2 to TRBJ2-7, with 9 bases that match TRBD2. The J segment lost 2 bases and the V segment lost 0 bases, leaving 5 bases of the junction unmatched. This CDR3 comprises 16 residues. The germline V gene has CDR1 LGHNA and CDR2 YNFKEQ. CDR3 in amino acids: CASSQDHAGGPYEQYF. The DNA for the CDR3 is TGTGCCAGCAGCCAAGATCATGCGGGAGGGCCCTACGAGCAGTACTTC.

The V and J genes are TRBV2 and TRBJ1-1, with a possible D match to TRBD1 (5 bases). Germline CDR1 SNHLY, CDR2 FYNNEI. The CDR3 totals 18 residues. V was clipped by 6 bases and J by 1 base, with 24 bases between them. CDR3 sequence reads: CASSSTWKAGKGNTEAFF. The CDR3 DNA sequence: TGTGCCAGCAGCTCCACTTGGAAGGCAGGGAAAGGGAACACTGAAGCTTTCTTT.